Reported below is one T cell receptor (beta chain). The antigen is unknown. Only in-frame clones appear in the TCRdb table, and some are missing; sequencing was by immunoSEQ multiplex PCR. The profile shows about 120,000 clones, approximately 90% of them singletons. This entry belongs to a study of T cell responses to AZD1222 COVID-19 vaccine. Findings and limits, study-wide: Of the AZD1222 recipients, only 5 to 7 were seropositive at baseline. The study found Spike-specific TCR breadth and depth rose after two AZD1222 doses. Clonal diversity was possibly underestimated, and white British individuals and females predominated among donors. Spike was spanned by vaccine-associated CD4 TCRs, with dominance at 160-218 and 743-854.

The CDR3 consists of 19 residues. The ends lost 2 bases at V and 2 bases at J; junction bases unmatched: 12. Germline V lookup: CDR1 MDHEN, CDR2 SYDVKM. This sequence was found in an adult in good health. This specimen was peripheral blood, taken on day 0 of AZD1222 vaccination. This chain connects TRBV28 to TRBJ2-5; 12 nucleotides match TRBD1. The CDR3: CASSLLSGTGGIFQETQYF. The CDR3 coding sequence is TGTGCCAGCAGTTTACTATCCGGGACAGGGGGCATCTTTCAAGAGACCCAGTACTTC.